Reported below is one TCR beta chain. The data stem from a study of OX40 agonist ivuxolimab in advanced cancers. The CDR3 spans 20 residues. From germline, CDR1 is MGHRA and CDR2 YSYEKL. The V end was cut by 0 bases, the J end by 0 bases, with 22 bases between. TCRdb keeps only in-frame clones here, not all; method: immunoSEQ multiplex PCR. This repertoire shows 9,500 to 14,000 clones, roughly four fifths found once; its top ten account for roughly 13%. The source material was CD4+ or CD8+ T cells sorted from blood, sampled in a trial of the OX40 agonist ivuxolimab. This receptor was taken from an adult with an advanced solid tumor such as melanoma, head and neck, liver or kidney cancer. This chain uses TRBV4-1 with TRBJ2-3, with a possible D match to TRBD1 (6 bases). The CDR3 spells CASSQEEAGATLISTDTQYF. DNA for the CDR3: TGCGCCAGCAGCCAAGAGGAAGCAGGGGCTACCCTTATTAGCACAGATACGCAGTATTTT.